Presented here are 17 T cell receptor beta chains from one specimen sequenced in a study of blood T cells in healthy people across ages. The authors ran a second PCR of 7 to 11 cycles using a sample-barcoded 5' primer and a J-beta primer mix. TCRdb itself ran the 5' RACE reads through MiXCR, one entry per CDR3 protein. The sample lists about 800,000 distinct CDR3 sequences, about 25% occurring once. The same sample was also studied in work on T cells of mothers and their children.

Specimen: blood. The receptors were gathered from a boy aged 10-17 years in good health.

This clonotype was seen a single time. The V call is TRBV7-2, the J call TRBJ1-1; tentatively, D is TRBD1 (5 bases). Deletions cut 1 base from V and 1 base from J, with 16 bases between. Germline loops: CDR1 SGHTA, CDR2 FQGNSA. CDR3 length: 17 residues. The CDR3: CASSLEGPSIPNTEAFF. The CDR3 DNA reads as TGTGCCAGCAGCTTAGAGGGGCCTAGTATACCGAACACTGAAGCTTTCTTT.

The table lists this clonotype with a few counts. The junction and the germline gene differ at one end; a read error may be behind it. The chain joins TRBV7-7 to TRBJ2-5, with D perhaps TRBD1 (5 bases). The J call is in doubt because the DNA end fits TRBJ2-7 better. In germline, CDR1 is SSHAT, CDR2 FNYEAQ (reference sequence). This CDR3 spans 13 amino acids. The chain's CDR3 is CASSMGQSYEQYF. The CDR3 bases are TGTGCTAGCAGCATGGGGCAGTCCTACGAGCAGTACTTC.

The J gene is TRBJ2-1, the V gene TRBV12-3 or TRBV12-4, with D perhaps TRBD1 (6 bases). This CDR3 comprises 14 residues. V was trimmed by 5 bases and J by 7 bases, leaving 15 bases between them. CDR3 bases: TGTGCCAGCAGTCCCAGGGGATTTATGAATGAGCAGTTCTTC. Protein: CASSPRGFMNEQFF.

This clonotype turned up a few times. This rearrangement joins TRBV4-3 to TRBJ2-5; 7 bases agree with TRBD2. The ends lost 1 base at V and 11 bases at J; junction bases unmatched: 7. Germline values: CDR1 LGHNA, CDR2 YSLEER. The CDR3 is made up of 13 amino acids. CDR3 amino acids: CASSQVSGREQYF. Here the CDR3 DNA reads TGCGCCAGCAGCCAAGTGTCCGGGCGGGAGCAGTACTTC.

The chain combines TRBV11-2 with TRBJ2-7; 7 nucleotides align to TRBD2. V shed 0 bases, J shed 6 bases, and the junction held 8 bases outside the gene matches. Germline loops: CDR1 SGHAT, CDR2 FQNNGV. The CDR3 spans 15 residues. CDR3 residues: CASSLDRVTSVEQYF. CDR3 nucleotide sequence: TGTGCCAGCAGCTTAGATCGGGTAACTAGCGTCGAGCAGTACTTC.

A few counts support this clonotype. V and J are TRBV12-5 and TRBJ2-1; TRBD1 matches at 9 bases. CDR3 size: 15 residues. CDR1 and CDR2 from the germline V gene are LGHNT and FRNRAP. J was trimmed by 6 bases and V by 1 base; bases with no gene match: 4. Written as DNA, the CDR3 is TGTGCTAGTGGTTTGGGGACAGGGGATTTCAATGAGCAGTTCTTC. Amino acids: CASGLGTGDFNEQFF.

This clonotype was detected a few times. This chain uses TRBV20-1 with TRBJ1-2, with TRBD1 matching 7 bases. Unmatched junction bases numbered 7, after V lost 3 bases and J lost 6 bases. The CDR3 length is 13 residues. Germline V gene lookup returns CDR1 DFQATT and CDR2 SNEGSKA (reference sequence). CDR3 in amino acids: CSASRQGVNGYTF. CDR3 sequence (DNA): TGCAGTGCTAGTCGTCAGGGGGTGAATGGCTACACCTTC.

A remark on this clonotype: A read error may produce the germline difference seen at one junction end. The chain employs TRBV12-3 or TRBV12-4 and TRBJ2-3; D is possibly TRBD1 (7 bases). The CDR3 contains 16 residues. Here the CDR3 DNA reads TGTGCCAGCAGTTTCTCAGGGGGGAGCTGGACAGGTACGCAGTATTTT. Its translation is CASSFSGGSWTGTQYF.

This chain links TRBV24-1 with TRBJ2-7, with TRBD1 matching over 7 bases. The V gene's germline CDR1 is KGHDR and CDR2 SFDVKD. CDR3 size: 14 residues. V trimming: 4 bases; J trimming: 3 bases; junction bases outside the gene matches: 5. The CDR3 DNA is TGTGCCACCAGTGAAACACAGGGGAGCTACGAGCAGTACTTC. It is translated as CATSETQGSYEQYF.

The rearrangement joins TRBV12-3 or TRBV12-4 to TRBJ2-5; D remains ambiguous. The CDR3 consists of 15 residues. The V end was cut by 5 bases, the J end by 1 base, with 14 bases between. CDR3 region: CASSPNNGPQETQYF. Here the CDR3 DNA reads TGTGCCAGCAGTCCTAACAACGGACCCCAAGAGACCCAGTACTTC.

This clonotype was seen a few times. CDR3 nucleotides: TGCAGTGCTAGAGTAAGAGAACAGGGGATCTACGAGCAGTACTTC. This sequence encodes CSARVREQGIYEQYF. The chain has TRBV20-1 and TRBJ2-7; 7 bases fit TRBD1. This CDR3 spans 15 amino acids. V shed 1 base and J 3 bases; nucleotides not matched to a gene: 9. From germline, CDR1 is DFQATT and CDR2 SNEGSKA (reference sequence).

This clonotype was recorded a few times. This rearrangement joins TRBV7-2 to TRBJ2-1; 10 positions agree with TRBD2. V was clipped by 4 bases and J by 7 bases; unmatched bases: 7. The CDR3 totals 15 residues. Germline lookup yields CDR1 SGHTA and CDR2 FQGNSA. The CDR3 DNA follows: TGTGCCAGCAGCTCCGAGCGGGGGGGCGGGAATGAGCAGTTCTTC. It is translated as CASSSERGGGNEQFF.

A few counts support this clonotype. This chain uses TRBV15 with TRBJ2-7; D gene uncertain. The germline CDR1 and CDR2 sequences are LNHNV and YYDKDF (reference sequence). The CDR3 runs 15 residues. Trimming removed 0 bases from V and 0 bases from J, with 9 bases in between. The CDR3 DNA sequence: TGTGCCACCAGCAGAGAATCACAGAACTCCTACGAGCAGTACTTC. Translating it yields CATSRESQNSYEQYF.

The DNA for the CDR3 is TGTGCCAGCAGTTTGACAGGGATGTACGATGAAGCTTTCTTT. Its protein is CASSLTGMYDEAFF. This sequence joins TRBV12-3 or TRBV12-4 and TRBJ1-1; TRBD1 matches 7 bases. Trimming cost V 3 bases and J 7 bases; bases outside gene matches: 8. The CDR3 sequence is 14 residues long.

This clonotype was recorded only once. V gene TRBV7-2 combines with J gene TRBJ1-2; 9 nucleotides agree with TRBD1. Germline V gene data show CDR1 as SGHTA and CDR2 as FQGNSA. V shed 4 bases and J 6 bases; nucleotides not matched to a gene: 6. The CDR3 extends over 14 amino acids. The CDR3 bases are TGTGCCAGCAGCTACGGACAGGGGATGGATGGCTACACCTTC. This encodes CASSYGQGMDGYTF.

This chain uses TRBV5-1 with TRBJ2-7; D uncertain. V shed 4 bases and J shed 7 bases, with 9 bases lying between them. Germline assignment: CDR1 SGHRS and CDR2 YFSETQ. The CDR3 totals 11 residues. CDR3 coding DNA: TGCGCCAGCAGCCAGCTAGAAGAGCAGTACTTC. This sequence encodes CASSQLEEQYF.

This clonotype was counted a few times. The chain has TRBV20-1 and TRBJ2-5; either TRBD1 or TRBD2 may fit D (7 bases each). The J call may be incorrect, as the DNA end agrees better with TRBJ2-7. Germline lookup yields CDR1 DFQATT and CDR2 SNEGSKA (reference sequence). This CDR3 spans 15 amino acids. CDR3 region: CSAVKASSGGVEQYF. In DNA, the CDR3 is TGCAGTGCGGTAAAGGCGTCTTCAGGGGGGGTCGAGCAGTACTTC.